A selection of T cell receptor beta chains follows, all from one sample in a study of blood T cell repertoires in COVID-19. This table comes from immunoSEQ multiplex PCR, and its TCRdb copy is limited to in-frame clones, with some not included. Counted here are tens of thousands of clones, around 85% occurring once; the ten biggest clones make up 5.1%. The specimen sequenced was peripheral blood. The receptors originated from a man older than 75 with acute or convalescent COVID-19. CDR3s leave out the opening cysteine and the closing phenylalanine or tryptophan.

v_call cdr3_aa
TRBV7-9 ASSLGAVGNTIY
TRBV2 ASSAGRGNEKLF
TRBV5-4 ASSLAGQGPSSYEQY
TRBV10-3 AISESTSGRGLDNEQF
TRBV19 ASSIAGQGATQY
TRBV29-1 SVSGGGFTDTQY
TRBV28 ASSVAGGQTGELF
TRBV27 ASSFSRGPYEQY
TRBV9 ASSTTRGQEDEQY
TRBV7-9 ASSSNRSWGDQPQH
TRBV20-1 SASGGGPTDTQY
TRBV9 ASASGGFSYNEQF
TRBV6-5 ASNLDGDSNQPQH
TRBV5-4 ASSFGRTGVYEQY
TRBV5-1 ASSPGGASQREWETQY
TRBV29-1 SVRWTGGLTEAF
TRBV28 ASSLGWAYGYT
TRBV9 ASSSLGQGNEQF
TRBV2 ASTQTGVGSYT
TRBV7-2 ASSFLAGGQETQY
TRBV6-2/TRBV6-3 ASSYRASGAVEQY
TRBV27 ASRLFNTGLAGVPGGQETQY
TRBV4-2 ASSQVGENEQY
TRBV5-8 ASSAVIGGRGQFNEQF
TRBV3-1/TRBV3-2 ASSQGRLAGVRTQY
TRBV7-9 ASSPFRELF
TRBV5-1 ASTTGNTEAF
TRBV3-1/TRBV3-2 ASSRGRVEEQF
TRBV30 AWRTSGRQETQY
TRBV27 ASSLEAGGTDTQY
TRBV10-2 ASSGTALGKAGNTIY
TRBV29-1 SVDRVGTEAF
TRBV5-1 ASSPGQYNSPLH
TRBV6-5 ASSPRQGDIQY
TRBV5-5 ASSVSGSSYNEQF
TRBV6-5 ASGRGLTDTQY
TRBV2 ASRAGATYNEQF
TRBV7-2 ASSLVAGGPLSYEQY
TRBV28 ASSPQGGKNIQY
TRBV7-2 ASSLFGIRGSPLH
TRBV2 ASSEGTSGAQGQF
TRBV30 AWSVRGRGGNNEQF
TRBV6-5 ASSYEGVEHEQY
TRBV20-1 SASLQVLNSNQPQH
TRBV6-5 ATTGTLNTEAF
TRBV5-1 ASSTPVWTGLFQNTEAF
TRBV9 ASSAAAGEETQY
TRBV2 ASTGRTGGAGNGYT
TRBV28 ASSFPSQGTEAF
TRBV5-4 ASSLGAGGPQYEQF
TRBV11-2 ASSYLGGRGTDTQY
TRBV13 ASSFWRDTTYEQY